The 14 T cell receptor beta chains in this list originate from one sample, sequenced in a study of T cells after yellow fever vaccination. TCRdb reprocessed the 5' RACE reads with MiXCR, giving one entry per CDR3 protein. Of 300,000 or so distinct CDR3 sequences detected, 10% to 15% appear once; the ten largest clones hold around 0.55%. Sequenced here: CD4+ T cells sorted from PBMCs, sampled 45 days after the yellow fever booster vaccination. These receptors were obtained from a man under 40 who received the YFV17D yellow fever vaccine.

The gene calls are TRBV20-1 and TRBJ1-2, with TRBD1 matching over 9 bases. CDR1 and CDR2 (germline): DFQATT, SNEGSKA (reference sequence). CDR3 length: 14 residues. The V segment lost 5 bases and the J segment 7 bases; nucleotides outside the gene matches: 11. The CDR3 region is CSAEHRTGDGGYTF. The DNA of the CDR3 is TGCAGTGCTGAGCATCGGACAGGGGACGGTGGCTACACCTTC.

Worth noting for this clonotype: This may come from a read error, since a much larger clone is one base off. The J gene is TRBJ2-5, the V gene TRBV9; D is ambiguous. V gave up 6 bases and J gave up 3 bases, with 6 bases separating them. CDR1 and CDR2 from the germline V gene are SGDLS and YYNGEE. The CDR3 has 11 amino acids. CDR3 DNA: TGTGCCAGCACCTTTAAAGAGACCCAGTACTTC. Translating gives CASTFKETQYF.

This clonotype was observed a few times. The genes are TRBV18 and TRBJ1-2; D is unclear. CDR3 length: 15 amino acids. V was shortened by 0 bases and J by 3 bases, with 11 bases between the two germline ends. Germline V CDR1 and CDR2: KGHSH, LQKENI. CDR3 sequence: CASSPPVRRDYGYTF. CDR3 nucleotide sequence: TGTGCCAGCTCACCACCGGTCCGTAGGGACTATGGCTACACCTTC.

The rearrangement joins TRBV24-1 to TRBJ1-5; TRBD1 agrees at 8 bases. Germline V lookup: CDR1 KGHDR, CDR2 SFDVKD. Germline trimming cut 4 bases from V and 4 bases from J; bases unmatched to any gene: 11. This CDR3 contains 17 residues. The CDR3 here is CATSDPGQGAGNQPQHF. CDR3 nucleotide sequence: TGTGCCACCAGTGACCCCGGACAGGGTGCAGGTAATCAGCCCCAGCATTTT.

The CDR3 loop is CASSRTGGPYEQYF. CDR3 bases: TGTGCCAGCAGCCGGACGGGGGGACCCTACGAGCAGTACTTC. This sequence joins TRBV2 and TRBJ2-7; 7 bases map to TRBD2. With V trimmed by 6 bases and J by 2 bases, 7 bases remained unmatched. The V gene's germline CDR1 is SNHLY and CDR2 FYNNEI. The CDR3 runs to 14 residues.

About this clonotype: A much larger clone differs from this one at a single base, so this may be a read error. The CDR3 end shows no conserved phenylalanine or tryptophan, and so a read error is likely. V and J are TRBV29-1 and TRBJ2-2; D not resolved. CDR1 is SQVTM and CDR2 is ANQGSEA in the germline V gene. The CDR3 is made up of 12 amino acids. In DNA form, the CDR3 reads TGCAGTGCTAGAGGTTTAGGCGGGGAGCTGTTTCTT. It codes for CSARGLGGELFL.

The gene calls are TRBV15 and TRBJ2-4, with 10 bases matching TRBD1. V shed 3 bases, J shed 11 bases, and the junction held 4 bases outside the gene matches. This CDR3 region has 13 residues. Per the germline V gene, CDR1 is LNHNV and CDR2 is YYDKDF (reference sequence). The CDR3 coding sequence is TGTGCCACCAGCAGGCTAGGGACAGGGGTTCAGTACTTC. Translated: CATSRLGTGVQYF.

This clonotype turned up a few times. V is TRBV18 and J is TRBJ2-7; 7 bases are shared with TRBD1. This CDR3 comprises 17 residues. The germline CDR1 and CDR2 sequences are KGHSH and LQKENI. J gave up 3 bases and V 3 bases, and 14 bases lay outside the gene matches. The CDR3 DNA reads TGTGCCAGCTCACCTAATATCGGACAGGTCCGAAACTACGAGCAGTACTTC. The encoded protein is CASSPNIGQVRNYEQYF.

The chain has TRBV12-3 or TRBV12-4 and TRBJ2-3, with D perhaps matching TRBD1 (6 bases). Trimming removed 6 bases from V and 4 bases from J, with 14 bases in between. CDR3 size: 14 residues. The CDR3 protein is CASSNRQEADTQYF. CDR3 nucleotides: TGTGCCAGCAGCAACCGACAGGAGGCAGATACGCAGTATTTT.

This sequence joins TRBV15 and TRBJ1-5; 7 nucleotides agree with TRBD1. CDR1 is LNHNV, CDR2 YYDKDF, per germline (reference sequence). CDR3 length equals 14 residues. V dropped 5 bases and J dropped 5; count of bases not matched to a gene: 6. The CDR3: CATSARGIDQPQHF. As DNA, the CDR3 is TGTGCCACCAGCGCCAGGGGGATCGATCAGCCCCAGCATTTT.

The sample holds many counts of this clonotype. V and J are TRBV5-1 and TRBJ2-2, with 7 nucleotides matching TRBD1. This CDR3 region has 14 residues. The J segment lost 7 bases and the V segment lost 4 bases, leaving 7 bases of the junction unmatched. Germline-derived CDR1 and CDR2 are SGHRS and YFSETQ. The CDR3 DNA sequence: TGCGCCAGCAGCCTGGTGGGGGACAGCGGGGAGCTGTTTTTT. Protein product: CASSLVGDSGELFF.

There are a few counts of this clonotype. J is TRBJ2-4 and V is TRBV18; 7 bases are shared with TRBD2. Germline CDR1 is KGHSH and CDR2 is LQKENI. Germline trimming cut 3 bases from V and 3 bases from J; bases unmatched to any gene: 8. This CDR3 has 16 amino acids. The CDR3 protein is CASSPGHRGDKNIQYF. The CDR3 region has the DNA TGTGCCAGCTCACCGGGCCACCGGGGGGACAAAAACATTCAGTACTTC.

This sequence joins TRBV24-1 and TRBJ2-2; D may be TRBD2 (6 bases). Trimming pared 4 bases from V and 6 bases from J, leaving 14 bases between. Germline CDR1 KGHDR, CDR2 SFDVKD. The length of the CDR3 is 15 residues. Written as DNA, the CDR3 is TGTGCCACCAGTGACCCCGCGGGGCTTTCCGGGGAGCTGTTTTTT. Translating gives CATSDPAGLSGELFF.

Ten or more counts support this clonotype. The chain recombines TRBV20-1 with TRBJ1-1, with a weak D call TRBD1 (6 bases). The V end lost 0 bases, the J end lost 4 bases, and 15 bases lay between the germline ends. The CDR3 sequence is 15 residues long. Germline CDR1 DFQATT, CDR2 SNEGSKA (reference sequence). CDR3 region: CSAREQGKGGTEAFF. DNA for the CDR3: TGCAGTGCTAGAGAACAGGGCAAAGGGGGCACTGAAGCTTTCTTT.